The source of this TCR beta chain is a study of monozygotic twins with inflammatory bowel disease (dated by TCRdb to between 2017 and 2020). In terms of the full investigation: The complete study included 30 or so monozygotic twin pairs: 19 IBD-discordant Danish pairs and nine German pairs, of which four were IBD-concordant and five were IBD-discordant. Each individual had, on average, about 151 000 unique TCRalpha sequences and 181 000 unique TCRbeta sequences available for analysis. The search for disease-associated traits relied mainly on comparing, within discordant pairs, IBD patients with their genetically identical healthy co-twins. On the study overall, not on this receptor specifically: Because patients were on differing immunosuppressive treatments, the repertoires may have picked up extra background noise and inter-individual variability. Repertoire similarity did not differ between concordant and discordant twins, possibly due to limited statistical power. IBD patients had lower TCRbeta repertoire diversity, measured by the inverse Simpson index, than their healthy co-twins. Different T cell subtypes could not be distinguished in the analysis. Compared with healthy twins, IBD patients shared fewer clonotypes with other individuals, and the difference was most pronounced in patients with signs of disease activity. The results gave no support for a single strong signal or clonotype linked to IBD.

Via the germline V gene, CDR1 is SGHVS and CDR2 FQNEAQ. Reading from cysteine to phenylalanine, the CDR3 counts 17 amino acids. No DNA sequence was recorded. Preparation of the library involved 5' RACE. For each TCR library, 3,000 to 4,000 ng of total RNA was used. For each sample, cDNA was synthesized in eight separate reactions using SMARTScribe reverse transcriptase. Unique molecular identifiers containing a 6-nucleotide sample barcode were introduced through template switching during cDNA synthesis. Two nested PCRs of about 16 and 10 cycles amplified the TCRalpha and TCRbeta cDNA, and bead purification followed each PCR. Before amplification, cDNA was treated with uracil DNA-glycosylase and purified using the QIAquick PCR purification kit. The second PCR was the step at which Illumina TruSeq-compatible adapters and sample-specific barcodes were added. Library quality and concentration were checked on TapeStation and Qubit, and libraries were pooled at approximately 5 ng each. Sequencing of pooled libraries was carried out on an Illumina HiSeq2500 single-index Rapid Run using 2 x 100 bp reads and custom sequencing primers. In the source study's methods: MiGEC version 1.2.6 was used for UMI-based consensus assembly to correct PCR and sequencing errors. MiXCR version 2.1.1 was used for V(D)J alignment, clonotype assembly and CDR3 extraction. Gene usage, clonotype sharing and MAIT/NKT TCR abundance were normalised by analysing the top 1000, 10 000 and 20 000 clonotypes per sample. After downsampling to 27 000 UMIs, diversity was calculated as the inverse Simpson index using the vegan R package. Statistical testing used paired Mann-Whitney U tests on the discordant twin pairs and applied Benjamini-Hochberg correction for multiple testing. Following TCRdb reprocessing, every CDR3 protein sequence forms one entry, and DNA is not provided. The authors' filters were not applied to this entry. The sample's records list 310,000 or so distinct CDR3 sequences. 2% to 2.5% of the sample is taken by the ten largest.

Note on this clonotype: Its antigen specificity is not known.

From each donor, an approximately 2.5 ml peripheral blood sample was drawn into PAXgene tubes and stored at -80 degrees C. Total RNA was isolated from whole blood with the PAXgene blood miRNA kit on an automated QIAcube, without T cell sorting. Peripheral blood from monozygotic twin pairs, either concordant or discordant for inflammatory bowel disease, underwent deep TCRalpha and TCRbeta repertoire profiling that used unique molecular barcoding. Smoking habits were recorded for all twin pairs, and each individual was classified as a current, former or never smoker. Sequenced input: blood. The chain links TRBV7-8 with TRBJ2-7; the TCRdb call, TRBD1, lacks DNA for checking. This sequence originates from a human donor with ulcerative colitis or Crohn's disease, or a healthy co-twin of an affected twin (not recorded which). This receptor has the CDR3 CASSLVGGYRGSYEQYF.